The table lists the clone carrying this T cell receptor (beta chain) with a few counts. Its matching antigen is unknown. Quantitative barcoded 5'-RACE was used to prepare TCR beta libraries. TCRdb analysed the 5' RACE reads with MiXCR anew, one entry per CDR3 protein. The table lists about 440,000 distinct CDR3 sequences, more than 15% of them singletons. These data belong to a study of CD8 T cells in ankylosing spondylitis. Whole-study findings and limits: Among TCR beta sequences, a motif of 7 to 9 highly homologous variants appeared characteristic of ankylosing spondylitis blood.

The clonotype originates from a male donor with ankylosing spondylitis. Sequencing was carried out using blood, either unsorted or a sorted T cell fraction (not recorded which).

The CDR3 DNA is TGCAGTGCAGAAGGGGCGGGGGGGCTCAATGAGCAGTTCTTC. Protein product: CSAEGAGGLNEQFF. The genes are TRBV20-1 and TRBJ2-1, with 9 bases fitting TRBD2. CDR1 is DFQATT and CDR2 is SNEGSKA in the germline V gene (reference sequence). After removal of 6 bases from V and 6 bases from J, the junction contained 9 bases not matched to a gene. The CDR3 is 14 residues long.